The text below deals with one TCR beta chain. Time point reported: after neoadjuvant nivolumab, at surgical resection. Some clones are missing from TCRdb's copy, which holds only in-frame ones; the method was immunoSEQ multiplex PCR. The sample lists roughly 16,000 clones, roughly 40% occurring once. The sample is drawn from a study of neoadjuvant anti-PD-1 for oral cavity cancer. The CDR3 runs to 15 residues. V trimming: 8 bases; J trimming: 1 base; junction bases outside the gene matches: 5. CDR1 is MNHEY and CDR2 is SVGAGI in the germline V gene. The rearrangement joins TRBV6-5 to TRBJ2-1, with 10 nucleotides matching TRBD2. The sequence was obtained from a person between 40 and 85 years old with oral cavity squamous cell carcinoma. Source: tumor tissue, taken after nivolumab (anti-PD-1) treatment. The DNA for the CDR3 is TGTGCCAGCGGATTTAGCGGGGGGTCCTACAATGAGCAGTTCTTC. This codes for CASGFSGGSYNEQFF.